Listed below are T cell receptor beta chains from one sample, sequenced in a study of T cells expressing NK-cell markers. TCRdb processed the 5' RACE reads again and assigns one entry to each CDR3 protein, with no DNA. The listing contains roughly 390,000 distinct CDR3 sequences. Source material: blood T cells: a sorted CD56 or NKG2C T cell subset, CD4+ or CD8+ T cells, or bulk PBMC T cells (not recorded which). These receptor sequences come from a woman aged 45-59 years in good health. The CDR3 runs from the conserved cysteine through the conserved F or W.

13 | TRBJ2-1 | TRBV7-8 | CASSLRNSNEQFF
14 | TRBJ1-1 | TRBV20-1 | CSARIPGQNTEAFF
16 | TRBJ2-1 | TRBV7-9 | CASSPGGLAAYNEQFF
16 | TRBJ2-3 | TRBV7-2 | CASSAGLAGVPDTQYF
19 | TRBJ2-1 | TRBV5-1 | CASSLGGGLANHQGDEQFF
14 | TRBJ2-3 | TRBV24-1 | CATSDSRRRDTQYF
15 | TRBJ2-7 | TRBV12-3/TRBV12-4 | CASSLERQESDEQYF
14 | TRBJ1-6 | TRBV5-1 | CASSSDRGQSPLHF
16 | TRBJ2-3 | TRBV9 | CASSVGLAGGTDTQYF
15 | TRBJ2-1 | TRBV5-1 | CASSFSSGTYNEQFF
15 | TRBJ2-1 | TRBV5-1 | CASSLTGGMGNEQFF
14 | TRBJ1-1 | TRBV10-3 | CAIVKDTMNTEAFF
16 | TRBJ2-1 | TRBV11-3 | CASSLQGALTPGEQFF
16 | TRBJ2-1 | TRBV14 | CASSQDAGFSYNEQFF
13 | TRBJ2-4 | TRBV20-1 | CSAQGGTKNIQYF
12 | TRBJ2-1 | TRBV13 | CASSFNGNEQFF
14 | TRBJ2-1 | TRBV20-1 | CSAHPRSSYNEQFF
18 | TRBJ2-3 | TRBV20-1 | CSARDSSSGSPSTDTQYF
14 | TRBJ2-7 | TRBV12-3/TRBV12-4 | CASRQGARNYEQYF
15 | TRBJ2-2 | TRBV5-1 | CASSPAGRNTGELFF
15 | TRBJ2-6 | TRBV28 | CASRGTGDGANVLTF
14 | TRBJ2-7 | TRBV7-9 | CASSFWGTPYEQYF
16 | TRBJ2-2 | TRBV5-1 | CASSYLPRQGPGELFF
17 | TRBJ2-3 | TRBV24-1 | CATSDPTNWALRDTQYF
17 | TRBJ2-6 | TRBV2 | CAGRLGQGASGANVLTF
16 | TRBJ2-3 | TRBV7-8 | CASRQAGAVLTDTQYF
13 | TRBJ2-5 | TRBV10-3 | CAISERVQETQYF
16 | TRBJ2-1 | TRBV5-1 | CASSLGTAVGQYEQFF
15 | TRBJ2-7 | TRBV7-8 | CASSLEESSGNEQYF